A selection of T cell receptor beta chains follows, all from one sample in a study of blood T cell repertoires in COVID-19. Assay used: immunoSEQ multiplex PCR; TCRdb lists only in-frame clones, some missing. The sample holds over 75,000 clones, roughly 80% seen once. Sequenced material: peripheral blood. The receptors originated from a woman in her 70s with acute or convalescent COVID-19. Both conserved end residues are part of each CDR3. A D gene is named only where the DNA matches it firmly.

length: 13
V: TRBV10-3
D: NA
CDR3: CAIRDGSGYEQYF

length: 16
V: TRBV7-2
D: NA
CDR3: CASSLVPRATNEKLFF

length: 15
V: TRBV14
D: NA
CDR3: CASSQDYFPDNEQFF

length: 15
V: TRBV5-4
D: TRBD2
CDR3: CASSLGLAGGETQYF

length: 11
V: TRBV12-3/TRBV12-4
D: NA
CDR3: CASSNGEKLFF

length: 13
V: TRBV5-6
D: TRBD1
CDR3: CASSFRDRDGYTF

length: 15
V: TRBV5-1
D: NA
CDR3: CASGGGTTANYGYTF

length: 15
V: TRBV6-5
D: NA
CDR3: CASSLYAGDNSPLHF

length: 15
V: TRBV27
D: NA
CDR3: CASKYRAEMNTEAFF

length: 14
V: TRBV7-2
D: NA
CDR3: CASSFRGRDTEAFF

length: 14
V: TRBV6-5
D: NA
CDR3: CASSYSSGTEKLFF

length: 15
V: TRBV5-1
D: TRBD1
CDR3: CASSLRPGGYQPQHF

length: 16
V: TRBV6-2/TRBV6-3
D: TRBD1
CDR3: CASSLEPTGKVEGYTF

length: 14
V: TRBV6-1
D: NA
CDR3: CASSDGQSNQPQHF

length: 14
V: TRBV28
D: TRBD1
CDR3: CASSVGQGTSPLHF

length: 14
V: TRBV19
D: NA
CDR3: CASKGGREKETQYF

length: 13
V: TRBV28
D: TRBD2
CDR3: CASRGLSAYEQYF

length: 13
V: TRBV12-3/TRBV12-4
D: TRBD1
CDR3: CASRTTGNQPQHF

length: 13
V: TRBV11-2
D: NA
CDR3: CASSLAANEKLFF

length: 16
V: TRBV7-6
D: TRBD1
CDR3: CASSPYRDRGNNEQFF

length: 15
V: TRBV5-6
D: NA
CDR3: CASSLAGQGGEKLFF

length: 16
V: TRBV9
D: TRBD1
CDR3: CASSVGAQTGTYEQYF

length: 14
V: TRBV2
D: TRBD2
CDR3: CASSRLAGGFEQYF

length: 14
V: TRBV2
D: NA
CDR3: CASSVGRHPYEQYF

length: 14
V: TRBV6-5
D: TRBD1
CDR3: CASRRDRVSQPQHF

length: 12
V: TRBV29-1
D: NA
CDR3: CSATVGSYGYTF

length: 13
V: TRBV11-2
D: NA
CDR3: CASSPQGRETQYF

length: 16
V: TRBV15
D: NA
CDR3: CATSRDLAGTHNEQFF

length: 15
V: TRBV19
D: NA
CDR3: CASSISTGNHQPQHF

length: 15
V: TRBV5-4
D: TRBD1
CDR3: CASSHPGTGDTEAFF

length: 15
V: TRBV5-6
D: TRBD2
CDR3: CASSLDSGRSYEQYF

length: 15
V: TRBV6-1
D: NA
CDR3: CASSEVRGWVGEQYF

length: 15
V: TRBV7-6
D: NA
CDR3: CASSLDILSGNTIYF

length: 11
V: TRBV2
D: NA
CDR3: CASSYNEKLFF

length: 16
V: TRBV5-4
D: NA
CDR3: CASSLGTPRANNEQFF

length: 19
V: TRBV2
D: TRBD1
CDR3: CASSPGQGASGGPHNEQFF

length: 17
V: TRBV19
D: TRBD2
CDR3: CASRPGTSGSSYNEQFF

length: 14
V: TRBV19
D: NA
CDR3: CASKTQGNTGELFF

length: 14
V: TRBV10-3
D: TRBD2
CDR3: CAISGTSREDEQFF

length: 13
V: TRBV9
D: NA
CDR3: CASSFNMNTEAFF

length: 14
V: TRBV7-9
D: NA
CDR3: CASSLVGQYDGYTF

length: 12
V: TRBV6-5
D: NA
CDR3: CASTSRSEKLFF

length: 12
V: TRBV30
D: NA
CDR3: CAWSELTDTQYF

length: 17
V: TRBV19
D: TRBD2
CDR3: CASSIKLPAGAFDEQFF

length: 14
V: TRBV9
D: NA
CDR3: CASSAQANQETQYF

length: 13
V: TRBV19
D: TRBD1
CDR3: CASSHRGMGGYTF

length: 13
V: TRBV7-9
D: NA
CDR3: CASSLGDMYEQYF

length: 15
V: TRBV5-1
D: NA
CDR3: CASSLLAETYNEQFF

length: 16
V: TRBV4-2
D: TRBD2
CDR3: CASSSSLAGGSYEQYF

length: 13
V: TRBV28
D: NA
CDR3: CASSPPNRGEQYF

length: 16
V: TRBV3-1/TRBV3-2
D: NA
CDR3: CASSQNRFRGTDTQYF

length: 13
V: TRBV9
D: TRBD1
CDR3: CASSAAGQVGYTF

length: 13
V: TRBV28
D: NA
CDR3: CASSFQVPYEQYF

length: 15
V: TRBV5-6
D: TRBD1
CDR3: CASSLTTGGGTEAFF

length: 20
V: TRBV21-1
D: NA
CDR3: CASSRLGTGTSGLSYNEQFF

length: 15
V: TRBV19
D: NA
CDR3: CASSIEQGISYEQYF

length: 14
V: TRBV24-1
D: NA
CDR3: CATSPQGDLETQYF

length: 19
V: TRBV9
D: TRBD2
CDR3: CASSVGGLAGGIGTDTQYF

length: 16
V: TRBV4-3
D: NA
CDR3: CASSQELSQGIDTQYF

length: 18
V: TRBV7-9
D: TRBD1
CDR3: CASSPPTGQGARYNEQFF